A selection of T cell receptor beta chains follows, all from one sample in a study of CD8 T cells in Susac syndrome. A single record per CDR3 protein comes from TCRdb applying MiXCR to the immunoSEQ multiplex PCR reads. This sample yields just over 150,000 distinct CDR3 sequences, of which just under 95% are seen a single time; around 0.21% belongs to the top ten. The sample comprised CD8+ T cells from PBMCs. Source of these receptors: a human donor with multiple sclerosis. The CDR3 runs from the conserved cysteine through the conserved F or W. The order of the fields is V gene, J gene, clone size, CDR3 length, CDR3 protein. Clone size appears in some rows only: once, few, many, or a class for an expanded clone.

V: TRBV5-1; J: TRBJ1-1; size: NA; length: 16; CDR3: CASSLRWEPGYTEAFF
V: TRBV15; J: TRBJ2-5; size: NA; length: 15; CDR3: CATSSAPPSRETQYF
V: TRBV30; J: TRBJ2-7; size: NA; length: 13; CDR3: CAWRVRSPYEQYF
V: TRBV20-1; J: TRBJ2-1; size: NA; length: 15; CDR3: CSALDLAGVYNEQFF
V: TRBV27; J: TRBJ2-1; size: NA; length: 14; CDR3: CASVRSGGAGEQFF
V: TRBV25-1; J: TRBJ1-5; size: NA; length: 19; CDR3: CANGSARDREVRSNQPQHF
V: TRBV9; J: TRBJ2-1; size: NA; length: 12; CDR3: CASSVAFNEQFF
V: TRBV20-1; J: TRBJ1-2; size: NA; length: 13; CDR3: CSARDGGDYGYTF
V: TRBV6-2/TRBV6-3; J: TRBJ2-7; size: NA; length: 14; CDR3: CASSYLGNSYEQYF
V: TRBV30; J: TRBJ2-7; size: NA; length: 14; CDR3: CAWRDLGETYEQYF
V: TRBV20-1; J: TRBJ1-1; size: NA; length: 12; CDR3: CSAGRGGTEAFF
V: TRBV30; J: TRBJ1-5; size: NA; length: 14; CDR3: CAWSQYNSNQPQHF
V: TRBV28; J: TRBJ1-1; size: NA; length: 13; CDR3: CASSLTMNTEAFF
V: TRBV15; J: TRBJ1-2; size: NA; length: 14; CDR3: CATSRERGNYGYTF
V: TRBV7-9; J: TRBJ2-7; size: NA; length: 14; CDR3: CASSHRDRPYEQYF
V: TRBV15; J: TRBJ2-2; size: once; length: 14; CDR3: CATRTGASTGELFF
V: TRBV6-5; J: TRBJ2-1; size: once; length: 14; CDR3: CASSPDGDPGEQFF
V: TRBV12-3/TRBV12-4; J: TRBJ2-2; size: NA; length: 15; CDR3: CASSLAGLFTGELFF
V: TRBV29-1; J: TRBJ2-7; size: NA; length: 11; CDR3: CSYGTGYEQYF
V: TRBV9; J: TRBJ1-1; size: NA; length: 12; CDR3: CASSPRRGEAFF
V: TRBV12-3/TRBV12-4; J: TRBJ1-6; size: NA; length: 16; CDR3: CASSLGQTGGNSPLHF
V: TRBV24-1; J: TRBJ2-7; size: once; length: 18; CDR3: CATSDFLKGQWDSYEQYF
V: TRBV5-1; J: TRBJ2-1; size: few; length: 11; CDR3: CASSVTNEQFF
V: TRBV29-1; J: TRBJ1-1; size: NA; length: 14; CDR3: CSVESGSTGGEAFF
V: TRBV7-8; J: TRBJ2-1; size: NA; length: 15; CDR3: CASSFLLYNEREQFF
V: TRBV14; J: TRBJ2-3; size: NA; length: 14; CDR3: CASSPWGSTDTQYF
V: TRBV7-2; J: TRBJ2-1; size: NA; length: 13; CDR3: CASTMSSYNEQFF
V: TRBV9; J: TRBJ2-7; size: NA; length: 15; CDR3: CASSAAGTGAYEQYF
V: TRBV7-9; J: TRBJ2-3; size: NA; length: 16; CDR3: CASSLPQGADTDTQYF
V: TRBV12-3/TRBV12-4; J: TRBJ1-1; size: NA; length: 13; CDR3: CASSLALNTEAFF
V: TRBV2; J: TRBJ2-7; size: few; length: 16; CDR3: CASSDRGLSLGDEQYF
V: TRBV28; J: TRBJ2-7; size: NA; length: 16; CDR3: CASSLSTVAISYEQYF
V: TRBV25-1; J: TRBJ1-1; size: NA; length: 13; CDR3: CASSDGTAGGAFF
V: TRBV6-2/TRBV6-3; J: TRBJ1-1; size: NA; length: 15; CDR3: CASTWRDRVRTEAFF
V: TRBV20-1; J: TRBJ2-7; size: NA; length: 14; CDR3: CSAKETGIDYEQYF
V: TRBV3-1; J: TRBJ2-7; size: NA; length: 15; CDR3: CASSRDRGSSYEQYF
V: TRBV20-1; J: TRBJ2-7; size: NA; length: 12; CDR3: CSARDVGFEQYF
V: TRBV5-1; J: TRBJ1-1; size: NA; length: 9; CDR3: CASSLQAFF
V: TRBV7-9; J: TRBJ2-5; size: NA; length: 17; CDR3: CASSLAEPGPVKETQYF
V: TRBV5-6; J: TRBJ1-2; size: NA; length: 13; CDR3: CASSLSAGLVSIF
V: TRBV6-2/TRBV6-3; J: TRBJ2-7; size: NA; length: 16; CDR3: CASSYLRDRSSYEQYF
V: TRBV5-6; J: TRBJ2-1; size: NA; length: 15; CDR3: CASTEQPRRINEQFF
V: TRBV20-1; J: TRBJ2-2; size: once; length: 13; CDR3: CSARNPNTGELFF
V: TRBV20-1; J: TRBJ2-1; size: NA; length: 15; CDR3: CSALPGATSYNEQFF